The T cell receptor beta chain under discussion was sequenced for a study of T cell repertoires in cytomegalovirus infection. Study at large: CMV infection plus the matching HLA type was flagged by public TCR beta signatures.

Study findings and constraints: Ex vivo, HLA-C-restricted CMV-specific TCR beta clonotypes prevailed over the rest of the response. The study identified carriers of CMV plus the relevant HLA from cumulative public TCR beta family frequency.

TCRdb processed the reads anew with MiXCR; each CDR3 protein has one entry. The sample contains roughly 920,000 distinct CDR3 sequences, around 30% of which appear only once. The V segment lost 3 bases and the J segment 6 bases; nucleotides outside the gene matches: 8. The CDR3 contains 16 residues. Germline CDR1 reads MNHGY; CDR2 reads SVAAGI. The sample holds a few counts of this clonotype. What it recognizes is unknown. Sequencing was performed on cultured CD8+ T cells from PBMCs, taken from culture after CMV antigen stimulation. V and J are TRBV6-9 and TRBJ2-2; 9 bases line up with TRBD1. The receptor comes from a human donor in good health (CMV status not recorded). Some clones in this sample may be carry-over from other donors' samples. CDR3 amino acids: CASSYPTGGAPGELFF. The CDR3 DNA follows: TGTGCCAGCAGTTACCCTACAGGGGGCGCACCCGGGGAGCTGTTTTTT.